Below, one T cell receptor (beta chain) is given with its context. This clone was seen a few times. The clone's antigen remains unknown. No much larger clonotype is one base removed from it; base qualities were not supplied. The CDR3 regions of human TCRbeta chains were analyzed by immunosequencing. Processing in the source paper ran as follows. Repertoire TCRs were checked for matches against a reference library of SARS-CoV-2-specific TCRs that had been generated using the MIRA antigen-specificity platform. Breadth was defined as the fraction of unique TCRs that were SARS-CoV-2-associated. Depth was defined as the fraction of total T cells that were SARS-CoV-2-associated. Each spike-specific TCR was assigned to its reactive spike region and to a CD4 or CD8 class using the MIRA data. Log10-transformed breadth and depth values were compared by one-way ANOVA with Sidak's multiple comparisons tests. TCRdb limited this immuneACCESS table to in-frame rearrangements with V and J called. A share of clones is missing; checked studies link under half to unresolved V genes, and the rest is unexplained. V, J and clone size reflect that table, while D and trimming were determined from the DNA. In this sample the table shows 100,000 or so clones, about 89% of which occur a single time. 4.5% of the sample lies in the top ten.

This sample is part of a study of T cell responses to AZD1222 COVID-19 vaccine (dated by TCRdb to the early 2020s). A note on the overall study: AZD1222 recipients given second doses at about 4 weeks or at about 12 weeks were pooled, since spike-specific TCR depth and breadth were not found to differ between the two schedules. A total of under 250 trial participants underwent TCR sequencing, of whom around 210 had received two doses of AZD1222 and about 26 had received two doses of the MenACWY control vaccine. Enrollment into the trials was organized by age into subgroups of 18-55, 56-69 and 70-plus years, and those subgroups contained roughly 160, 29 and 62 TCR-sequenced participants, respectively.

What the authors observed across the whole study: The whole spike protein was spanned by vaccine-associated CD4 TCRs, and dominant responses were seen in regions 160-218 and 743-854. No day 14 peak-response samples were available, so repertoires were characterized only after the peak T cell response. Participants were mostly white British, with more females than males. The authors suggested clonal diversity may have been underestimated. After two AZD1222 doses, spike-specific TCR breadth and depth were significantly higher than at day 0 and than in MenACWY recipients. Nearly half of unique spike-specific TCRs reportedly recognized epitopes outside regions mutated in the B.1.351 and B.1.1.7 variants. Conclusions about previously exposed vaccinees were limited because only a handful of AZD1222 recipients were SARS-CoV-2 seropositive at baseline. The 56-69-year group was small, and its depth increase did not reach significance, likely because of low power.

The time point label, as the study defines it: baseline before first vaccination. Vaccinee samples came from UK trials COV001 and COV002, including a single-blind randomized controlled phase 2/3 trial of AZD1222 (ChAdOx1 nCoV-19) in healthy adults. Trial participant PBMC samples were collected at day 0 and day 28 after the second dose for TCRbeta chain sequencing. The CDR3, cysteine through phenylalanine, is 16 amino acids long. Here the CDR3 DNA is all that survives: 48 bases in frame from base 1. Germline trimming amounts to 0 bases on V and 3 bases on J, with 3 as the count of junction bases outside the gene matches. CDR1 and CDR2 are read off the germline V gene as SGHRS and YFSETQ.

Material: peripheral blood, obtained on day 0 of AZD1222 vaccination. The TCR sequence derives from an adult in good health. This receptor chain uses TRBV5-1 and TRBJ2-7, and TRBD2 matches 13 of the central bases. The base sequence is TGCGCCAGCAGCTTGGGAGGGACTAGCGGGGTCTACGAGCAGTACTTC. Its protein reads: CASSLGGTSGVYEQYF.